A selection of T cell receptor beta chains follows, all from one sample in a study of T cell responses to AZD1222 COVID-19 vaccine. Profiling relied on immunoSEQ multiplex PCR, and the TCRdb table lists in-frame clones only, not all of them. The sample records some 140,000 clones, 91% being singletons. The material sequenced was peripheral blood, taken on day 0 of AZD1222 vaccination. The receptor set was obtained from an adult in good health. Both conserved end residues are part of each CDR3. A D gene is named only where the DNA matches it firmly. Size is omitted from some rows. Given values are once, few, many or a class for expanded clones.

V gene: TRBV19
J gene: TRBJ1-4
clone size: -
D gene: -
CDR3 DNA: TGTGCCAGTAGTTCTGGAGGGTGGACTAATGAAAAACTGTTTTTT
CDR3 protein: CASSSGGWTNEKLFF

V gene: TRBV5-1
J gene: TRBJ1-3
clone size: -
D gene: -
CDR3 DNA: TGCGCCAGCAGCTTATCAGGGTTGCCTGGAAACACCATATATTTT
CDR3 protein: CASSLSGLPGNTIYF

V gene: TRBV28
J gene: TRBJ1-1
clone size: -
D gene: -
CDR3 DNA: TGTGCCAGCAGTTCTCCAGGTCGAGACACTGAAGCTTTCTTT
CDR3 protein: CASSSPGRDTEAFF

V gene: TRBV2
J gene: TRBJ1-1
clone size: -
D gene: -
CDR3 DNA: TGTGCCAGCAGTCGAGCTCCGAACACTGAAGCTTTCTTT
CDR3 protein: CASSRAPNTEAFF

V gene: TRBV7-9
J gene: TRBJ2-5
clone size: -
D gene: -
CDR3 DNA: TGTGCCAGCAGCCGAGGACAGTTCCAAGAGACCCAGTACTTC
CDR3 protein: CASSRGQFQETQYF

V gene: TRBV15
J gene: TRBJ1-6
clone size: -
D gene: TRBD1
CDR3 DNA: TGTGCCACCAGCAGAGACCCAGGGGGAAATTCACCCCTCCACTTT
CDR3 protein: CATSRDPGGNSPLHF

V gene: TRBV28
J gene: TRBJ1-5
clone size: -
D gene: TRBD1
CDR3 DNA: TGTGCCAGCAGGCCCTCGACAGGGAATCGCAATCAGCCCCAGCATTTT
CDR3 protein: CASRPSTGNRNQPQHF

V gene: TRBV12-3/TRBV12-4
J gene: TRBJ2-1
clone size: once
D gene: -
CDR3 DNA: TGTGCCAGCAGTTATATTCAGGGCGATGAGCAGTTCTTC
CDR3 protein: CASSYIQGDEQFF

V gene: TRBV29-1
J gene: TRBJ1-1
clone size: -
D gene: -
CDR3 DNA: TGCAGCTCTTCGCTCATGAACACTGAAGCTTTCTTT
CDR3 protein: CSSSLMNTEAFF

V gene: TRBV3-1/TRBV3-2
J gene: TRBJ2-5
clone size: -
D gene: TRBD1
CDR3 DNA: TGTGCCAGCAGCTACCCGGGACAGGGGAGTCAAGAGACCCAGTACTTC
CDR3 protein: CASSYPGQGSQETQYF

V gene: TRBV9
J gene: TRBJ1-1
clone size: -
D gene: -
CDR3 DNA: TGTGCCAGCAGCCCGTCACCGAACACTGAAGCTTTCTTT
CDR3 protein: CASSPSPNTEAFF

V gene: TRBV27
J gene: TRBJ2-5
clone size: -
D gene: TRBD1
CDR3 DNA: TGTGCCAGCAGTTCTCCCACCCGGGACAGGGGGCTTGGGACCCAGTACTTC
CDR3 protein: CASSSPTRDRGLGTQYF

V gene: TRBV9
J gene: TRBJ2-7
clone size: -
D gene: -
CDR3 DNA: TGTGCCAGCAGCCCTCGACAGGACTCCTACGAGCAGTACTTC
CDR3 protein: CASSPRQDSYEQYF

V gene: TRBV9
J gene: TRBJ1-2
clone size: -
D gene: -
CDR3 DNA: TGTGCCAGCAGAGAGAGCTCGGGGACCCTGGGCTACACCTTC
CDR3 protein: CASRESSGTLGYTF

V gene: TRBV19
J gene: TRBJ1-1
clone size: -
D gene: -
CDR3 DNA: TGTGCCAGTAGAAGGCTGGAGGGGACTGAAGCTTTCTTT
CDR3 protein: CASRRLEGTEAFF

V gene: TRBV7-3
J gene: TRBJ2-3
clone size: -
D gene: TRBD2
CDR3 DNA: TGTGCCAGCAGCTTTGCTAGCGGGAGTGCAGATACGCAGTATTTT
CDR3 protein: CASSFASGSADTQYF

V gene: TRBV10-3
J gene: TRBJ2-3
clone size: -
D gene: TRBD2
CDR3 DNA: TGTGCCATCAGTTCAGAGCGGGAGGTCCGCTTCGGTACGCAGTATTTT
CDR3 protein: CAISSEREVRFGTQYF

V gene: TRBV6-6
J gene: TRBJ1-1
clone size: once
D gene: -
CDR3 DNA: TGTGCCAGCTACGGGGGGGTGTACACTGAAGCTTTCTTT
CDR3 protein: CASYGGVYTEAFF

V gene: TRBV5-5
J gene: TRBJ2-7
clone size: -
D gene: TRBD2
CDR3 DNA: TGTGCCAGCAGCTCACTAGCGGGAGTTTATTACGAGCAGTACTTC
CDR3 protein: CASSSLAGVYYEQYF

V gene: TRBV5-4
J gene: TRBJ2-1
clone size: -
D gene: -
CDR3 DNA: TGTGCCAGCAGCTTGTCGGCCGATGAGCAGTTCTTC
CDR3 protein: CASSLSADEQFF

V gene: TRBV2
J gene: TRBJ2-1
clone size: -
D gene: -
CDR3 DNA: TGTGCCGGTACCGAACAGGGTGACGAGCAGTTCTTC
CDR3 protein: CAGTEQGDEQFF

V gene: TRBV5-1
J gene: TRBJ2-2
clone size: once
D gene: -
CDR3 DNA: TGCGCCAGCAGCTCCCTGATGAACACCGGGGAGCTGTTTTTT
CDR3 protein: CASSSLMNTGELFF

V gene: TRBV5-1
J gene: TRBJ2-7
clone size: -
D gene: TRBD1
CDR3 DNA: TGCGCCAGCAGCGCACAGGGGCAGTCCTACGAGCAGTACTTC
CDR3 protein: CASSAQGQSYEQYF

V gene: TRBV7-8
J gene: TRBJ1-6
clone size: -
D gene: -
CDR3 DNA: TGTGCCAGCAGCCCTCCCGGCGGAGGGGTGAATTCACCCCTCCACTTT
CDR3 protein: CASSPPGGGVNSPLHF

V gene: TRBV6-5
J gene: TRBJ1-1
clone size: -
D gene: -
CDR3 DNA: TGTGCCAGCAGTCCAGTTTTGAACACTGAAGCTTTCTTT
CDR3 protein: CASSPVLNTEAFF

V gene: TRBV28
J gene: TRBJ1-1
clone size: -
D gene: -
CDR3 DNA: TGTGCCAGCAGTGATAGCCCCAAGAACACTGAAGCTTTCTTT
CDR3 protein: CASSDSPKNTEAFF

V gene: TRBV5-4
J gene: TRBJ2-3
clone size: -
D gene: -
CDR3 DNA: TGTGCCAGCAGCTTTCACGGCAGGGTGTACACAGATACGCAGTATTTT
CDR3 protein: CASSFHGRVYTDTQYF

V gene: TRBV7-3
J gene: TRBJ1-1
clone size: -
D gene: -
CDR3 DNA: TGTGCCAGCAGCATCCAGGGCACGAACACTGAAGCTTTCTTT
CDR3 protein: CASSIQGTNTEAFF

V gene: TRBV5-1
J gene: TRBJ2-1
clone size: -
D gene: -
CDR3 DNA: TGCGCCAGCAGCTTGGGAGCCTTTAAGGACGAGCAGTTCTTC
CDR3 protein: CASSLGAFKDEQFF

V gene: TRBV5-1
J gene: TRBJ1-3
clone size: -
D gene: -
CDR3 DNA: TGCGCCAGCAGCTCCCAACCCCAGAACCCTGGAAACACCATATATTTT
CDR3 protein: CASSSQPQNPGNTIYF

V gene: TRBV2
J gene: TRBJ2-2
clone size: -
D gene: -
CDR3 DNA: TGTGCCAGCAGTGAAAGTCCTACACCTGTGGGCACCGGGGAGCTGTTTTTT
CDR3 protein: CASSESPTPVGTGELFF

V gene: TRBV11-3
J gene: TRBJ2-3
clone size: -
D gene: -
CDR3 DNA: TGTGCCAGCAGCCCGGGAGGGACAGCTACAGATACGCAGTATTTT
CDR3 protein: CASSPGGTATDTQYF

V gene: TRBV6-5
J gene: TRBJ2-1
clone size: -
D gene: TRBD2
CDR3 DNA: TGTGCCAGCAGTTACTCTAGCGGGGAGGGCCACAATGAGCAGTTCTTC
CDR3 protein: CASSYSSGEGHNEQFF

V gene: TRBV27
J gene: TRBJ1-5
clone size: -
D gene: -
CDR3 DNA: TGTGCCAGCAGTTTCGTCAATCAGCCCCAGCATTTT
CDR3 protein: CASSFVNQPQHF

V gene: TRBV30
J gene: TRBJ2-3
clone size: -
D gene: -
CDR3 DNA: TGTGCCTGGAGTGTACGCGCATATACGCAGTATTTT
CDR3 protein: CAWSVRAYTQYF